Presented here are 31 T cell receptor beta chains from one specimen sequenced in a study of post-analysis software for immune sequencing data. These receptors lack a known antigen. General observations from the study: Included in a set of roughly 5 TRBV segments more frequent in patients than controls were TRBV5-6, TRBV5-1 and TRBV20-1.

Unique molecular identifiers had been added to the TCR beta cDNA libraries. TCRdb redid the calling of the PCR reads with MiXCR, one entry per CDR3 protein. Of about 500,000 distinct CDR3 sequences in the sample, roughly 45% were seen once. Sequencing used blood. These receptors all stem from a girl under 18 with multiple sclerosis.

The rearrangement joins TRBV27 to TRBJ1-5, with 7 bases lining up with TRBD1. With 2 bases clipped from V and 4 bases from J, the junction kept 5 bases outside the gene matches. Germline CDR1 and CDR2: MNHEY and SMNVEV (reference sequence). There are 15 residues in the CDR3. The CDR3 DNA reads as TGTGCCAGCAGTTTACTGACAGGGCGGAATCAGCCCCAGCATTTT. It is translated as CASSLLTGRNQPQHF.

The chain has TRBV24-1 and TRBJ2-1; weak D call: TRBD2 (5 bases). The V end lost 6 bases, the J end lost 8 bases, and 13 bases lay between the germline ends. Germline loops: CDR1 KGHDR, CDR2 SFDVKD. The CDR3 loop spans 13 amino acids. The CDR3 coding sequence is TGTGCCACCAGTACTGGGAGCGTTGATGAGCAGTTCTTC. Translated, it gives CATSTGSVDEQFF.

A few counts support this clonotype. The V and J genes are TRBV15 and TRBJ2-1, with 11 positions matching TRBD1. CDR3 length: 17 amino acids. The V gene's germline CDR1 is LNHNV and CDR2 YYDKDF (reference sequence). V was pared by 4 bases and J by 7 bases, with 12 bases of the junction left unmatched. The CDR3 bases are TGTGCCACCAGCATCCGATTACCGGGACAGGGGGGGAATGAGCAGTTCTTC. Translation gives CATSIRLPGQGGNEQFF.

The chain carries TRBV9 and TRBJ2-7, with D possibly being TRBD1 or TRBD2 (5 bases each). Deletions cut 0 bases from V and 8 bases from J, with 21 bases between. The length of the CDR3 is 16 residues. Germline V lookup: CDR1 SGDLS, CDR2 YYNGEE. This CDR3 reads CASSVVGADPPDKQYF. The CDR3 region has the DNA TGTGCCAGCAGCGTAGTAGGAGCGGACCCCCCGGACAAGCAGTACTTC.

The CDR3 sequence is CASRASRLDTQYF. In DNA, the CDR3 is TGTGCCAGCAGAGCATCAAGGTTAGATACGCAGTATTTT. The chain carries TRBV28 and TRBJ2-3, with no clear D. The CDR3 length is 13 residues. Germline assignment: CDR1 MDHEN and CDR2 SYDVKM. With 6 bases removed from V and 5 bases from J, the gap between germline ends came to 12 bases.

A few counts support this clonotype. The CDR3 nucleotides read TGTGCCAGCAGCCCTAGAAATCTCGGACAGGGCGGTGGCTACACCTTC. It encodes CASSPRNLGQGGGYTF. The rearrangement uses TRBV7-2 and TRBJ1-2; TRBD1 aligns across 8 bases. The length of the CDR3 is 16 residues. CDR1 is SGHTA, CDR2 FQGNSA, per germline. The ends lost 5 bases at V and 7 bases at J; junction bases unmatched: 15.

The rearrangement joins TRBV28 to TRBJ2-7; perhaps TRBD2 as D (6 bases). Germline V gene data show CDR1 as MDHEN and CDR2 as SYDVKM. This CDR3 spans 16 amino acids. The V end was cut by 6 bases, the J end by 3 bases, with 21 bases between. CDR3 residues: CASSPPSGGWFYEQYF. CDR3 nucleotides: TGTGCCAGCAGCCCTCCGAGTGGGGGGTGGTTCTACGAGCAGTACTTC.

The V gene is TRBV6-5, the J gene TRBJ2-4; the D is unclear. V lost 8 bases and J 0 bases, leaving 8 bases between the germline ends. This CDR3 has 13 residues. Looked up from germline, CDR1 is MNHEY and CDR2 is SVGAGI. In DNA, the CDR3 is TGTGCCAGCGGAGATATAGCCAAAAACATTCAGTACTTC. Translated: CASGDIAKNIQYF.

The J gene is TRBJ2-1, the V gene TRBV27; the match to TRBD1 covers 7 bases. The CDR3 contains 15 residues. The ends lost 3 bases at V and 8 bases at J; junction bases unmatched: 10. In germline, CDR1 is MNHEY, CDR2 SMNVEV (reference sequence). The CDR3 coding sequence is TGTGCCAGCAGTTTCGGACAGGACGGTTCCGATGAGCAGTTCTTC. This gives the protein CASSFGQDGSDEQFF.

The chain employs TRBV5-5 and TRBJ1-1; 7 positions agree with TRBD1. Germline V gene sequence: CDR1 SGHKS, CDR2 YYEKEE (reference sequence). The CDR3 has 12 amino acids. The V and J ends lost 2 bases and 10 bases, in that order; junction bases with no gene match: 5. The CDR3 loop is CASSFSPGGAFF. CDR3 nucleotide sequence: TGTGCCAGCAGCTTCTCTCCAGGGGGAGCTTTCTTT.

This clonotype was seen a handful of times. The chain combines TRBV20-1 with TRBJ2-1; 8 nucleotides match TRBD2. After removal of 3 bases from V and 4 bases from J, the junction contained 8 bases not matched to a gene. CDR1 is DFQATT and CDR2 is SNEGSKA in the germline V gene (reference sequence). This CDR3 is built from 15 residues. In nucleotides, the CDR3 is TGCAGTGCTAGGGTACTGGCGGGAGGTTACAATGAGCAGTTCTTC. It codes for CSARVLAGGYNEQFF.

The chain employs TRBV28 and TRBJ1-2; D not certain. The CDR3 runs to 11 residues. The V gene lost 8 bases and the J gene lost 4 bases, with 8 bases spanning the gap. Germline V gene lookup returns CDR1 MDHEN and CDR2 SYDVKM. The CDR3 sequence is CASPGGYGYTF. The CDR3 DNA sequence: TGTGCCAGCCCTGGCGGCTATGGCTACACCTTC.

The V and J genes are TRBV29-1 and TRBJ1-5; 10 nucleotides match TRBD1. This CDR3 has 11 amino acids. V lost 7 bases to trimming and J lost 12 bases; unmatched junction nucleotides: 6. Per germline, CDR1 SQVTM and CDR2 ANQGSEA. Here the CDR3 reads CSATDRGHQHF. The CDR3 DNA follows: TGCAGCGCCACCGACAGGGGGCACCAGCATTTT.

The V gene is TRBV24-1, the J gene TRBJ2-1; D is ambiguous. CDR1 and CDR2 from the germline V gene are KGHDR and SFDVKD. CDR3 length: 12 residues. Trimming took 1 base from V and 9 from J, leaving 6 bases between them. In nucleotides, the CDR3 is TGTGCCACCAGTGATTTATTGGGTGAGCAGTTCTTC. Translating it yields CATSDLLGEQFF.

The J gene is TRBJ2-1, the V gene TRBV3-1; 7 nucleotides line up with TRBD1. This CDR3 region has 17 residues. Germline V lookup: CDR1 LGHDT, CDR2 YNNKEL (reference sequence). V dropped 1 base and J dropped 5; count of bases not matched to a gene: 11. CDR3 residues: CASSQVSQGQAHNEQFF. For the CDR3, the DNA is TGTGCCAGCAGCCAAGTCTCTCAAGGACAGGCACACAATGAGCAGTTCTTC.

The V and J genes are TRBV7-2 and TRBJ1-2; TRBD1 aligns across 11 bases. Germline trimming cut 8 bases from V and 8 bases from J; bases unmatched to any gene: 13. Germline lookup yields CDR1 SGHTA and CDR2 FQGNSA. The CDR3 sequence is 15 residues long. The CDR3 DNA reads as TGTGCCAGCGGACAATCCGGGACAGGGGGATCGGGCTACACCTTC. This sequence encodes CASGQSGTGGSGYTF.

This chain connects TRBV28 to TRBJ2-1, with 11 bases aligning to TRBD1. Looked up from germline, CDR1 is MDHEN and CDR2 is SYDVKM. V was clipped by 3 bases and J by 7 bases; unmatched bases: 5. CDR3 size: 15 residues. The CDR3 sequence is CASSLSGQGVNEQFF. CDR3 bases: TGTGCCAGCAGTTTGTCGGGACAGGGGGTAAATGAGCAGTTCTTC.

The chain's CDR3 is CASSFKGTRTYEQYF. DNA for the CDR3: TGTGCCAGCAGTTTTAAAGGGACGCGAACCTACGAGCAGTACTTC. The gene calls are TRBV12-3 or TRBV12-4 and TRBJ2-7, with D perhaps given as TRBD1 or TRBD2 (5 bases each). CDR3 length: 15 residues. With 3 bases removed from V and 2 bases from J, the gap between germline ends came to 14 bases.

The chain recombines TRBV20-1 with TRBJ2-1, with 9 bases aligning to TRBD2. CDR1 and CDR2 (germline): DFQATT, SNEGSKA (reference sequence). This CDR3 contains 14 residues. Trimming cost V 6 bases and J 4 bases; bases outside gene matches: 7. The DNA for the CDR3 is TGCAGTGCAGAGGCGGGGGGGGTTTACAATGAGCAGTTCTTC. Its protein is CSAEAGGVYNEQFF.

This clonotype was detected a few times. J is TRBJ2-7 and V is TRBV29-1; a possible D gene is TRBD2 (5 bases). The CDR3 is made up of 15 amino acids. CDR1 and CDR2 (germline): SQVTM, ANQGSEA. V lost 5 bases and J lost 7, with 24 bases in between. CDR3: CSVTLPEGSLGEQYF. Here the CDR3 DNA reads TGCAGCGTTACTCTACCAGAGGGATCCCTGGGGGAGCAGTACTTC.

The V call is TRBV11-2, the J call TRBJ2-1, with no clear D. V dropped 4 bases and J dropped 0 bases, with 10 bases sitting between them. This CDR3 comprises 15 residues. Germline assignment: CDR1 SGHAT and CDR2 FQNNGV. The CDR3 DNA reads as TGTGCCAGCAGCTCAATGGTTAGCTCCTACAATGAGCAGTTCTTC. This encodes CASSSMVSSYNEQFF.

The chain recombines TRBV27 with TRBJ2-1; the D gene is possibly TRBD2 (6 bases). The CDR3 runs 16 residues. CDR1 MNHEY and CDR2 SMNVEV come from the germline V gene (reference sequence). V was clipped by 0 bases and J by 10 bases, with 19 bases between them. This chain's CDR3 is CASSLSLVRDFREQFF. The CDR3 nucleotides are TGTGCCAGCAGTTTATCTCTCGTGCGGGACTTCAGAGAGCAGTTCTTC.

CDR3 residues: CASSPDRGQGEAFF. The CDR3 nucleotides are TGTGCCAGCTCACCGGACAGGGGGCAAGGTGAAGCTTTCTTT. This chain uses TRBV18 with TRBJ1-1; 11 bases are a match to TRBD1. V was pared by 3 bases and J by 7 bases, with 4 bases of the junction left unmatched. This CDR3 region has 14 residues. Germline CDR1 and CDR2: KGHSH and LQKENI.

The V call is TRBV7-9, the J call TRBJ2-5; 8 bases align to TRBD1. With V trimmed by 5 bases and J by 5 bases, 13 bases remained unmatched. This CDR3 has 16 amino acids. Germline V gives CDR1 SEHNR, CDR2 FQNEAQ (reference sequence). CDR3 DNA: TGTGCCAGCAGCCCCTCTGGACAGGGATCGTGGGAGACCCAGTACTTC. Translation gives CASSPSGQGSWETQYF.

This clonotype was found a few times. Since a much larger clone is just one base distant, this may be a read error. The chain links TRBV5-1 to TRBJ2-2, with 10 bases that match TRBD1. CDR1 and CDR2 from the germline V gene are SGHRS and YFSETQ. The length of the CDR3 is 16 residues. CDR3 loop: CASSGTGALNTGERFF. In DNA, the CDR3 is TGCGCCAGCAGCGGGACAGGGGCCCTGAACACCGGGGAGCGGTTTTTT.

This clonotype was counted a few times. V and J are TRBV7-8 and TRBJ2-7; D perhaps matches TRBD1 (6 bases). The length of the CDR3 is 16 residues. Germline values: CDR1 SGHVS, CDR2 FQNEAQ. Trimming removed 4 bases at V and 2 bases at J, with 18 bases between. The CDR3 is CASSSTGTLSTYEQYF. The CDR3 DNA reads TGTGCCAGCAGCTCCACCGGGACACTCTCAACCTACGAGCAGTACTTC.

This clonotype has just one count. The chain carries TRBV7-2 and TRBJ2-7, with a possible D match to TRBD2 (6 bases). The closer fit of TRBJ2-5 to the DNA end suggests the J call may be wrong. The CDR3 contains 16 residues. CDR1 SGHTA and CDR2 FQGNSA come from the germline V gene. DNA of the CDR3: TGTGCCAGCAGCCTCCAGTCGTGGAGGGGCCAAGAGACCCAGTACTTC. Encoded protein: CASSLQSWRGQETQYF.

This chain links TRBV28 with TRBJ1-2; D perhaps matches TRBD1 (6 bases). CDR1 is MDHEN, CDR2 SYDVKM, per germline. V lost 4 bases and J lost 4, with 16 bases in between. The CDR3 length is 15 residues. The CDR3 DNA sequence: TGTGCCAGCAGTTCCTACAGGGATGAGGGCTATGGCTACACCTTC. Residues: CASSSYRDEGYGYTF.

CDR3 DNA: TGCGCCAGCAGCTTGGGGTCGAAGGACACTGAAGCTTTCTTT. This codes for CASSLGSKDTEAFF. The V call is TRBV5-1, the J call TRBJ1-1; no reliable D call. Per the germline V gene, CDR1 is SGHRS and CDR2 is YFSETQ. The CDR3 runs to 14 residues. V was cut by 0 bases and J by 3 bases, with 9 bases left in between.

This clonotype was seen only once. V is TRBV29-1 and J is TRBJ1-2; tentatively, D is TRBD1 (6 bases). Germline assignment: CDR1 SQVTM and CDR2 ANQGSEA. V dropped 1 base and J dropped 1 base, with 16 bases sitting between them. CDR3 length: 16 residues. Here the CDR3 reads CSVEGRTGASNYGYTF. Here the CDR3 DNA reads TGCAGCGTTGAAGGAAGGACGGGGGCGAGTAACTATGGCTACACCTTC.

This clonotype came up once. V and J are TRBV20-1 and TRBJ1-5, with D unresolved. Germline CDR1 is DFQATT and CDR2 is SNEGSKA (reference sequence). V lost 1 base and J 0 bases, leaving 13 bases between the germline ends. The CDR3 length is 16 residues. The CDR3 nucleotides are TGCAGTGCTAGAGCTCCCGTGGGAAATAGCAATCAGCCCCAGCATTTT. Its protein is CSARAPVGNSNQPQHF.